The 14 T cell receptor beta chains listed next were all sequenced from one sample in a study of T cell changes during pregnancy in multiple sclerosis. Measured with immunoSEQ multiplex PCR; TCRdb has only the in-frame clones, and not every one. The sample has under 55,000 clones; 80% to 95% are singletons. The input for sequencing was CD4+ T cells from peripheral blood mononuclear cells, taken after pregnancy. The receptors stem from a female donor in good health, enrolled as a control in a pregnancy study.

The chain uses TRBV25-1 and TRBJ2-1; 7 bases fit TRBD1. The V and J ends lost 8 bases and 9 bases, in that order; junction bases with no gene match: 7. This CDR3 is 12 amino acids long. Looked up from germline, CDR1 is MGHDK and CDR2 is SYGVNS. The CDR3 protein is CASRDREAEQFF. CDR3 in DNA: TGTGCCAGCCGAGACAGGGAAGCTGAGCAGTTCTTC.

The chain couples TRBV7-3 to TRBJ1-1; D remains unclear. Trimming removed 4 bases from V and 2 bases from J, with 8 bases in between. The CDR3 contains 13 residues. Germline loops: CDR1 SGHTA, CDR2 FQGTGA. CDR3 loop: CASSSNSNTEAFF. The CDR3, as DNA: TGTGCCAGCAGCTCTAACAGTAACACTGAAGCTTTCTTT.

This clone was counted once. The chain links TRBV2 to TRBJ2-4, with 15 bases lining up with TRBD2. From germline, CDR1 is SNHLY and CDR2 FYNNEI. V was pared by 6 bases and J by 6 bases, with 9 bases of the junction left unmatched. This CDR3 is 17 amino acids long. CDR3 DNA: TGTGCCAGCAGGTCCCCCCAGGGACTAGCGGGGGGAAACATTCAGTACTTC. It is translated as CASRSPQGLAGGNIQYF.

The gene calls are TRBV18 and TRBJ2-3, with D perhaps matching TRBD2 (6 bases). V lost 3 bases and J lost 2, with 12 bases in between. The germline gives CDR1 KGHSH, CDR2 LQKENI. CDR3 length: 15 residues. This chain's CDR3 is CASSPQLADTDTQYF. The CDR3 nucleotides are TGTGCCAGCTCACCGCAACTAGCAGACACAGATACGCAGTATTTT.

This sequence joins TRBV5-1 and TRBJ1-2; maybe TRBD1 (5 bases). Trimming left V 2 bases short and J 5 bases short, with 10 bases between. The V gene's germline CDR1 is SGHRS and CDR2 YFSETQ. This CDR3 has 13 amino acids. In nucleotides, the CDR3 is TGCGCCAGCAGCTTAGGGGTTACTTATGGCTACACCTTC. As protein: CASSLGVTYGYTF. Based on the CDR3 plus reference TRBV5-1 and TRBJ1-2, the full variable domain is KAGVTQTPRYLIKTRGQQVTLSCSPISGHRSVSWYQQTPGQGLQFLFEYFSETQRNKGNFPGRFSGRQFSNSRSEMNVSTLELGDSALYLCASSLGVTYGYTFGSGTRLTVV.

The chain employs TRBV13 and TRBJ2-1; 13 bases map to TRBD2. After removal of 2 bases from V and 5 bases from J, the junction contained 12 bases not matched to a gene. This CDR3 has 19 amino acids. In germline, CDR1 is PRHDT, CDR2 FYEKMQ (reference sequence). The CDR3 DNA reads TGTGCCAGCAGCTTACTCTTCCGGACTAGCGGGAGTATAGACAATGAGCAGTTCTTC. Its translation: CASSLLFRTSGSIDNEQFF.

J is TRBJ2-3 and V is TRBV2; 14 nucleotides agree with TRBD2. Looked up from germline, CDR1 is SNHLY and CDR2 is FYNNEI. The CDR3 has 18 residues. Trimming cost V 4 bases and J 0 bases; bases outside gene matches: 6. The CDR3 region is CASSVRLAGGPSTDTQYF. The CDR3 DNA sequence: TGTGCCAGCAGTGTCAGACTAGCGGGAGGGCCCAGCACAGATACGCAGTATTTT. Complete variable domain (other parts from reference TRBV2 and TRBJ2-3): EPEVTQTPSHQVTQMGQEVILRCVPISNHLYFYWYRQILGQKVEFLVSFYNNEISEKSEIFDDQFSVERPDGSNFTLKIRSTKLEDSAMYFCASSVRLAGGPSTDTQYFGPGTRLTVL.

The chain combines TRBV5-1 with TRBJ2-1; D may be TRBD1 (6 bases). From germline, CDR1 is SGHRS and CDR2 YFSETQ. V was clipped by 2 bases and J by 7 bases, with 10 bases between them. This CDR3 comprises 13 residues. For the CDR3, the DNA is TGCGCCAGCAGCTTTACAGGGCCGAATGAGCAGTTCTTC. Its translation: CASSFTGPNEQFF.

The chain recombines TRBV10-3 with TRBJ2-1; 15 bases line up with TRBD2. Trimming cost V 4 bases and J 0 bases; bases outside gene matches: 1. From germline, CDR1 is ENHRY and CDR2 SYGVKD. The CDR3 has 17 amino acids. The CDR3 reads CAISGGLAGGSYNEQFF. The CDR3 DNA is TGTGCCATCAGTGGGGGACTAGCGGGAGGCTCCTACAATGAGCAGTTCTTC.

This chain uses TRBV12-5 with TRBJ2-7, with D perhaps matching TRBD2 (5 bases). V dropped 2 bases and J dropped 0 bases, with 26 bases sitting between them. Germline V gene data show CDR1 as LGHNT and CDR2 as FRNRAP. CDR3 size: 20 residues. CDR3 protein: CASGLHLLLGSFSPSYEQYF. Written as DNA, the CDR3 is TGTGCTAGTGGTTTGCATCTCCTCCTAGGGAGTTTTTCCCCCTCCTACGAGCAGTACTTC.

J is TRBJ1-3 and V is TRBV30, with D unresolved. The CDR3 is made up of 12 amino acids. V lost 5 bases and J 0 bases, leaving 5 bases between the germline ends. CDR1 GTSNPN and CDR2 SVGIG come from the germline V gene (reference sequence). The CDR3 loop reads CAWQVSGNTIYF. CDR3 DNA: TGTGCCTGGCAGGTCTCTGGAAACACCATATATTTT.

The chain uses TRBV28 and TRBJ2-4; 7 bases agree with TRBD2. With 3 bases clipped from V and 7 bases from J, the junction kept 6 bases outside the gene matches. CDR1 is MDHEN and CDR2 is SYDVKM in the germline V gene. The CDR3 covers 14 residues. CDR3: CASSFSGSINIQYF. The CDR3 nucleotides read TGTGCCAGCAGTTTTAGCGGGTCAATCAACATTCAGTACTTC.

The V gene is TRBV10-2, the J gene TRBJ1-6; a weak D match, TRBD1 (6 bases). Germline CDR1 and CDR2: WSHSY and SAAADI. The CDR3 loop spans 14 amino acids. V gave up 5 bases and J gave up 8 bases, with 13 bases separating them. CDR3 region: CASSQGYGDSPLHF. CDR3 in DNA: TGCGCCAGCAGTCAGGGGTATGGTGATTCACCCCTCCACTTT.

V is TRBV28 and J is TRBJ2-1; D remains unclear. The V end lost 7 bases, the J end lost 2 bases, and 18 bases lay between the germline ends. This CDR3 has 16 amino acids. Germline loops: CDR1 MDHEN, CDR2 SYDVKM. The CDR3 is CASTTTQAATYNEQFF. CDR3 sequence (DNA): TGTGCCAGCACTACCACCCAGGCAGCAACCTACAATGAGCAGTTCTTC.